The 7 T cell receptor beta chains reported below all come from one sample, sequenced in a study of cytomegalovirus exposure and HLA in healthy donors. Researchers ran the PCR with 60 Vbeta and 13 Jbeta primers. Only in-frame clones appear in the TCRdb table, and some are missing; sequencing was by immunoSEQ multiplex PCR. The sample carries 100,000 to 150,000 clones, roughly 78% recorded once. The specimen was PBMCs. These receptors originate from a man aged 25-45 years in good health and CMV-seropositive.

This chain uses TRBV28 with TRBJ2-4; 11 nucleotides match TRBD1. There are 13 residues in the CDR3. The J segment lost 9 bases and the V segment lost 7 bases, leaving 5 bases of the junction unmatched. From germline, CDR1 is MDHEN and CDR2 SYDVKM. The CDR3 DNA reads as TGTGCCAGCATTACCGGGACAGGGGGCATTCAGTACTTC. It yields the protein CASITGTGGIQYF. Full variable domain (missing parts from reference TRBV28 and TRBJ2-4): DVKVTQSSRYLVKRTGEKVFLECVQDMDHENMFWYRQDPGLGLRLIYFSYDVKMKEKGDIPEGYSVSREKKERFSLILESASTNQTSMYLCASITGTGGIQYFGAGTRLSVL.

The chain links TRBV29-1 to TRBJ2-5, with D maybe TRBD1 (6 bases). CDR1 and CDR2 from the germline V gene are SQVTM and ANQGSEA. V was cut by 7 bases and J by 4 bases, with 16 bases left in between. CDR3 size: 13 residues. The DNA of the CDR3 is TGCAGCGCAGTAGGACAGAGGGGAGAGACCCAGTACTTC. It translates to CSAVGQRGETQYF. Combining the CDR3 with reference TRBV29-1 and TRBJ2-5 gives the whole variable domain SAVISQKPSRDICQRGTSLTIQCQVDSQVTMMFWYRQQPGQSLTLIATANQGSEATYESGFVIDKFPISRPNLTFSTLTVSNMSPEDSSIYLCSAVGQRGETQYFGPGTRLLVL.

The chain joins TRBV4-1 to TRBJ2-1, with 7 nucleotides matching TRBD1. V shed 0 bases and J 13 bases; nucleotides not matched to a gene: 9. CDR1 and CDR2 from the germline V gene are MGHRA and YSYEKL. The CDR3 is 14 residues long. DNA of the CDR3: TGCGCCAGCAGCCAAGAGGGGGATGACAGGGTACAGTTCTTC. Translation gives CASSQEGDDRVQFF.

The chain is built from TRBV7-6 and TRBJ2-1; 7 nucleotides match TRBD2. Trimming cost V 0 bases and J 8 bases; bases outside gene matches: 1. The CDR3 totals 13 residues. CDR1 is SGHVS, CDR2 FNYEAQ, per germline. CDR3 sequence (DNA): TGTGCCAGCAGCTTAGCCAGCGGGGATGAGCAGTTCTTC. Amino acids: CASSLASGDEQFF.

The J gene is TRBJ1-6, the V gene TRBV27; tentative D call: TRBD1 (5 bases). Trimming took 0 bases from V and 2 from J, leaving 8 bases between them. The CDR3 is 16 residues long. Germline V gene sequence: CDR1 MNHEY, CDR2 SMNVEV (reference sequence). The CDR3 sequence: CASSLSPGAYNSPLHF. CDR3 in DNA: TGTGCCAGCAGTTTATCCCCGGGGGCCTATAATTCACCCCTCCACTTT.

The CDR3 protein is CASSEARGGTDTQYF. In DNA, the CDR3 is TGTGCCAGCAGTGAAGCGAGAGGAGGCACAGATACGCAGTATTTT. This chain uses TRBV25-1 with TRBJ2-3, with unresolved D. CDR3 length: 15 residues. V gave up 2 bases and J gave up 1 base, with 10 bases separating them. Germline CDR1 reads MGHDK; CDR2 reads SYGVNS.

The rearrangement links TRBV7-2 to TRBJ2-7; 10 bases are shared with TRBD2. The trim removed 5 bases at V and 3 bases at J, leaving 4 bases unmatched. Germline V gene lookup returns CDR1 SGHTA and CDR2 FQGNSA. The CDR3 extends over 14 amino acids. CDR3 residues: CASSPSGGDYEQYF. The CDR3 bases are TGTGCCAGCAGCCCCAGCGGGGGGGACTACGAGCAGTACTTC.